This T cell receptor (beta chain) is drawn from a study of OX40 agonist ivuxolimab in advanced cancers. TCRdb's table, derived via immunoSEQ multiplex PCR, lists solely in-frame clones and lacks some. The sample yields 20,000 to 25,000 clones, around three quarters seen once. General study results and limits: Among the least clonally expanded were partial responders at 0.1-3.0 mg/kg.

Germline V gives CDR1 MNHNS, CDR2 SASEGT. CDR3 length equals 15 residues. Trimming stripped 1 base from V and 0 bases from J, with 10 bases between. As for this clone: Its antigen is still unknown.

The V gene is TRBV6-1, the J gene TRBJ2-7; maybe TRBD2 (6 bases). Source: CD4+ or CD8+ T cells sorted from blood, taken in a trial of the OX40 agonist ivuxolimab. The origin of this receptor is an adult with an advanced solid tumor such as melanoma, head and neck, liver or kidney cancer. The CDR3 DNA reads as TGTGCCAGCAGTGAAGTAGGCGGGATCTCCTACGAGCAGTACTTC. This codes for CASSEVGGISYEQYF.